These 15 T cell receptor beta chains were sequenced from one sample in a study of T cell responses to AZD1222 COVID-19 vaccine. Sequencing used immunoSEQ multiplex PCR; TCRdb keeps in-frame clones, though not all of them. The profile covers under 150,000 clones, with more than 75% appearing a single time and around 1.8% taken by the ten largest. Sequenced here: peripheral blood, sampled 28 days after the second AZD1222 dose. The receptors stem from an adult who received the AZD1222 COVID-19 vaccine.

The chain uses TRBV3-1 (or the pseudogene TRBV3-2) and TRBJ1-1; 10 bases agree with TRBD1. This CDR3 is 12 amino acids long. Germline V lookup: CDR1 LGHDT, CDR2 YNNKEL (reference sequence). Trimming cost V 4 bases and J 10 bases; bases outside gene matches: 3. CDR3 nucleotide sequence: TGTGCCAGCAGCCGCGGACAGGGGGGAGCTTTCTTT. It yields the protein CASSRGQGGAFF.

The chain has TRBV5-5 and TRBJ1-6, with D uncertain. Germline V gene sequence: CDR1 SGHKS, CDR2 YYEKEE (reference sequence). CDR3 length: 13 amino acids. V shed 0 bases and J shed 8 bases, with 6 bases lying between them. The CDR3, as DNA: TGTGCCAGCAGCTTGGGAGTTTATTCACCCCTCCACTTT. This gives the protein CASSLGVYSPLHF. Full variable domain (missing parts from reference TRBV5-5 and TRBJ1-6): DAGVTQSPTHLIKTRGQQVTLRCSPISGHKSVSWYQQVLGQGPQFIFQYYEKEERGRGNFPDRFSARQFPNYSSELNVNALLLGDSALYLCASSLGVYSPLHFGNGTRLTVT.

This sequence joins TRBV5-1 and TRBJ2-7; possible D gene TRBD1, 6 bases. The V end lost 6 bases, the J end lost 1 base, and 11 bases lay between the germline ends. This CDR3 comprises 13 residues. Germline V gives CDR1 SGHRS, CDR2 YFSETQ. The CDR3 spells CASTRDTSYEQYF. Written as DNA, the CDR3 is TGCGCCAGCACCCGGGACACATCCTACGAGCAGTACTTC. Full variable domain (missing parts from reference TRBV5-1 and TRBJ2-7): KAGVTQTPRYLIKTRGQQVTLSCSPISGHRSVSWYQQTPGQGLQFLFEYFSETQRNKGNFPGRFSGRQFSNSRSEMNVSTLELGDSALYLCASTRDTSYEQYFGPGTRLTVT.

V and J are TRBV7-9 and TRBJ1-2, with 8 bases identical to TRBD1. V lost 1 base, J lost 3 bases, and 4 bases stayed unmatched. This CDR3 contains 15 residues. Germline V gene data show CDR1 as SEHNR and CDR2 as FQNEAQ (reference sequence). Here the CDR3 DNA reads TGTGCCAGCAGCTTAGACAGGGGGAGTTACTATGGCTACACCTTC. Translating gives CASSLDRGSYYGYTF. The full variable domain, rest sourced from reference TRBV7-9 and TRBJ1-2, is DTGVSQNPRHKITKRGQNVTFRCDPISEHNRLYWYRQTLGQGPEFLTYFQNEAQLEKSRLLSDRFSAERPKGSFSTLEIQRTEQGDSAMYLCASSLDRGSYYGYTFGSGTRLTVV.

CDR3 DNA: TGTGCCACCAGCAGAGATCAGACAGATGGCTACACCTTC. Translated, it gives CATSRDQTDGYTF. The chain has TRBV15 and TRBJ1-2, with D perhaps TRBD1 (5 bases). From germline, CDR1 is LNHNV and CDR2 YYDKDF (reference sequence). The V end was cut by 0 bases, the J end by 6 bases, with 8 bases between. The CDR3 covers 13 residues.

This sequence joins TRBV11-3 and TRBJ1-1; no firm D call. CDR1 SGHNT and CDR2 YENEEA come from the germline V gene. This CDR3 region has 13 residues. Trimming removed 2 bases from V and 5 bases from J, with 9 bases in between. The CDR3: CASSLTTLTEAFF. The CDR3 coding sequence is TGTGCCAGCAGCTTAACGACATTGACTGAAGCTTTCTTT.

The J gene is TRBJ2-7, the V gene TRBV20-1, with D hard to call. This CDR3 comprises 13 residues. The V end lost 4 bases, the J end lost 1 base, and 11 bases lay between the germline ends. Germline-derived CDR1 and CDR2 are DFQATT and SNEGSKA (reference sequence). CDR3 loop: CSANDVPSYEQYF. Here the CDR3 DNA reads TGCAGTGCTAATGATGTGCCATCCTACGAGCAGTACTTC.

This chain joins TRBV5-1 and TRBJ2-7; 11 bases match TRBD1. CDR1 SGHRS and CDR2 YFSETQ come from the germline V gene. The length of the CDR3 is 16 residues. Trimming removed 0 bases from V and 6 bases from J; junction bases left unmatched: 8. The CDR3 loop reads CASSLGPDRGHREQYF. The CDR3 region has the DNA TGCGCCAGCAGCTTGGGACCGGACAGGGGGCATCGCGAGCAGTACTTC.

This chain uses TRBV18 with TRBJ1-5, with unresolved D. The V gene lost 3 bases and the J gene lost 9 bases, with 15 bases spanning the gap. The length of the CDR3 is 14 residues. Germline assignment: CDR1 KGHSH and CDR2 LQKENI. The CDR3 coding sequence is TGTGCCAGCTCACCGACCGGCGGGCGTTGGCCCCAGCATTTT. Protein: CASSPTGGRWPQHF.

CDR3 DNA sequence: TGCGCCAGCCAGGCACAGGGGGCGCAAGGCACTGAAGCTTTCTTT. Its protein product is CASQAQGAQGTEAFF. V is TRBV5-1 and J is TRBJ1-1, with 9 bases matching TRBD1. In germline, CDR1 is SGHRS, CDR2 YFSETQ. V lost 7 bases to trimming and J lost 4 bases; unmatched junction nucleotides: 11. The CDR3 contains 15 residues.

This clone occurred once. This chain connects TRBV6-5 to TRBJ1-1; no definite D call. V lost 6 bases to trimming and J lost 1 base, with 9 bases between them. The germline V gene encodes CDR1 MNHEY and CDR2 SVGAGI. The CDR3 loop spans 13 amino acids. For the CDR3, the DNA is TGTGCCAGCAGCTACAACAGGAACACTGAAGCTTTCTTT. Translation gives CASSYNRNTEAFF.

A word on this clone: The same CDR3 also results from other DNA sequences found in this sample. In DNA form, the CDR3 reads TGTGCCAGTTCTAAGACGGACTACGAGCAGTACTTC. Its translation is CASSKTDYEQYF. The chain carries TRBV6-5 and TRBJ2-7; D gene uncertain. The CDR3 has 12 amino acids. Between the trimmed V and J ends, which lost 9 bases and 3 bases, there was a span of 12 bases. The germline CDR1 and CDR2 sequences are MNHEY and SVGAGI.

This chain joins TRBV18 and TRBJ1-2; TRBD1 might be the D (6 bases). There are 15 residues in the CDR3. Trimming removed 3 bases from V and 10 bases from J, with 21 bases in between. Germline-derived CDR1 and CDR2 are KGHSH and LQKENI. This CDR3 is CASSPVSGALGDYTF. The CDR3 coding sequence is TGTGCCAGCTCACCCGTCTCAGGGGCCCTAGGGGACTACACCTTC.

This clone was observed once. V usage is TRBV3-1 (or the pseudogene TRBV3-2) and J usage is TRBJ2-3; no definite D call. The CDR3 spans 12 residues. Deletions cut 0 bases from V and 8 bases from J, with 6 bases between. The germline CDR1 and CDR2 sequences are LGHDT and YNNKEL (reference sequence). The CDR3 bases are TGTGCCAGCAGCCAAGAGTCGGGTACGCAGTATTTT. It translates to CASSQESGTQYF.

This chain joins TRBV4-2 and TRBJ1-2; 9 bases are a match to TRBD1. Losses at the gene ends were 4 bases for V and 2 bases for J; bases not matched to a gene: 11. Germline lookup yields CDR1 LGHNA and CDR2 YNFKEQ. The CDR3 runs 17 residues. CDR3 nucleotide sequence: TGTGCCAGCAGCCCGAGCGGGACAGGGAGAGGGAACTATGGCTACACCTTC. Translation: CASSPSGTGRGNYGYTF.